Each of the 25 T cell receptor beta chains below was sequenced from the same sample in a study of human T cells and chemical hapten exposure. TCRdb recomputed calls from the RACE reads with MiXCR, one row per CDR3 protein. The data contain a few hundred thousand distinct CDR3 sequences, approximately 5% of them seen just once; the ten biggest clones take up 2% to 2.5%. Noted time point: patch test 1, 2 weeks after DPC sensitization. Treatment described: therapeutic diphenylcyclopropenone sensitization with weekly scalp DPC. Sequencing used whole blood, obtained in connection with sensitization to the hapten diphenylcyclopropenone (DPC). These receptors were collected from a woman between 45 and 65 years old with alopecia areata. Some clones in this sample may be carry-over from other donors' samples.

The table lists this clonotype with a few counts. The chain couples TRBV12-3 or TRBV12-4 to TRBJ2-2, with D possibly being TRBD1 (5 bases). This CDR3 spans 13 amino acids. Between the trimmed V and J ends, which lost 7 bases and 8 bases, there was a span of 14 bases. The CDR3 nucleotides are TGTGCCAGCAATCCCTCAGGGTCGGGGGAGCTGTTTTTT. Translated: CASNPSGSGELFF.

This clonotype was observed a few times. This chain connects TRBV3-1 to TRBJ1-2; 9 positions match TRBD1. With 6 bases clipped from V and 5 bases from J, the junction kept 13 bases outside the gene matches. The germline CDR1 and CDR2 sequences are LGHDT and YNNKEL (reference sequence). The CDR3 runs 16 residues. The CDR3 reads CASRPGPGQGLYGYTF. The CDR3 coding sequence is TGTGCCAGCAGGCCGGGCCCGGGACAGGGCCTTTATGGCTACACCTTC.

This clonotype was recorded at least ten times. V usage is TRBV11-2 and J usage is TRBJ2-3; 7 bases are a match to TRBD2. The CDR3 extends over 15 amino acids. The germline CDR1 and CDR2 sequences are SGHAT and FQNNGV. The junction had 3 bases not matched to a gene; V was cut back by 1 base and J by 2 bases. Here the CDR3 DNA reads TGTGCCAGCAGCTTAGTCACTAGCGACACAGATACGCAGTATTTT. This sequence encodes CASSLVTSDTDTQYF.

This clonotype appeared many times. The rearrangement joins TRBV9 to TRBJ2-5; the D gene is possibly TRBD2 (6 bases). The V gene's germline CDR1 is SGDLS and CDR2 YYNGEE. This CDR3 comprises 15 residues. The V end was cut by 0 bases, the J end by 7 bases, with 16 bases between. This chain's CDR3 is CASSVAHGLGGTQYF. The CDR3, as DNA: TGTGCCAGCAGCGTAGCCCACGGGCTCGGGGGGACCCAGTACTTC.

Points on this clonotype: A much larger clone differs from this one at a single base, so this may be a read error. V and J are TRBV28 and TRBJ2-7; TRBD2 might be the D (5 bases). The CDR3 is made up of 11 amino acids. Trimming shortened V by 5 bases and J by 7 bases, and 9 bases separated the two germline ends. Germline lookup yields CDR1 MDHEN and CDR2 SYDVKM. CDR3 bases: TGTGCCAGCAGTCGCCCGGGGGAGCAGTACTTC. Translated: CASSRPGEQYF.

This clonotype was counted a few times. The rearrangement links TRBV30 to TRBJ2-6; D is unclear. CDR1 is GTSNPN and CDR2 is SVGIG in the germline V gene (reference sequence). This CDR3 has 11 residues. Between the trimmed V and J ends, which lost 5 bases and 1 base, there was a span of 0 bases. CDR3 nucleotide sequence: TGTGCCTGGTCTGGGGCCAACGTCCTGACTTTC. It encodes CAWSGANVLTF.

This clonotype was seen at least ten times. The V call is TRBV6-5, the J call TRBJ2-3; the D is unclear. CDR1 MNHEY and CDR2 SVGAGI come from the germline V gene. V was pared by 0 bases and J by 2 bases, with 12 bases between. The CDR3 is 16 residues long. DNA of the CDR3: TGTGCCAGCAGTTACTCCGAAGACTCTCCCACAGATACGCAGTATTTT. Protein product: CASSYSEDSPTDTQYF.

The V gene is TRBV12-3 or TRBV12-4, the J gene TRBJ2-7; D unclear. The CDR3 has 12 residues. Trimming removed 1 base from V and 7 bases from J, with 8 bases in between. This CDR3 reads CASSLVPWEQYF. The CDR3 nucleotides are TGTGCCAGCAGTTTAGTCCCTTGGGAGCAGTACTTC.

V usage is TRBV27 and J usage is TRBJ2-5, with D tentatively TRBD1 (6 bases). Germline assignment: CDR1 MNHEY and CDR2 SMNVEV (reference sequence). This CDR3 has 13 amino acids. V was trimmed by 4 bases and J by 5 bases, leaving 11 bases between them. The CDR3 DNA follows: TGTGCCAGCAGTTCCCTGGACAGTGAGACCCAGTACTTC. Translated: CASSSLDSETQYF.

There are many counts of this clonotype. J is TRBJ2-3 and V is TRBV7-6; 8 positions match TRBD1. The V and J ends lost 4 bases and 1 base, in that order; junction bases with no gene match: 7. The CDR3 consists of 16 residues. In germline, CDR1 is SGHVS, CDR2 FNYEAQ. CDR3 DNA sequence: TGTGCCAGCAGCTACCAGGACAGGGCGGGCACAGATACGCAGTATTTT. Protein sequence: CASSYQDRAGTDTQYF.

In this sample, this clonotype turned up many times. The gene calls are TRBV27 and TRBJ2-1, with D perhaps matching TRBD1 or TRBD2 (5 bases each). V gave up 5 bases and J gave up 0 bases, with 11 bases separating them. CDR1 is MNHEY, CDR2 SMNVEV, per germline (reference sequence). CDR3 length equals 15 residues. CDR3 sequence (DNA): TGTGCCAGCAGTCCCCCAGGGAGCTCCTACAATGAGCAGTTCTTC. Translated, it gives CASSPPGSSYNEQFF.

The rearrangement joins TRBV5-1 to TRBJ2-1; TRBD2 aligns across 7 bases. V shed 4 bases and J 6 bases; nucleotides not matched to a gene: 13. Germline V gene data show CDR1 as SGHRS and CDR2 as YFSETQ. The CDR3 contains 16 residues. The CDR3 DNA reads TGCGCCAGCAGCCTCGGGGCGGGGGATGGGAGCAATGAGCAGTTCTTC. Its translation: CASSLGAGDGSNEQFF.

This clonotype was seen a few times. In DNA form, the CDR3 reads TGTGCCAGCAGCCCCCGACAGGCTTACAATGAGCAGTTCTTC. Its translation: CASSPRQAYNEQFF. The chain uses TRBV9 and TRBJ2-1; a weak D match, TRBD1 (6 bases). Germline CDR1 SGDLS, CDR2 YYNGEE. The CDR3 loop spans 14 amino acids. V was shortened by 4 bases and J by 4 bases, with 12 bases between the two germline ends.

This clonotype occurred many times. The gene calls are TRBV7-8 and TRBJ2-1; 12 bases are a match to TRBD2. Germline V CDR1 and CDR2: SGHVS, FQNEAQ. The CDR3 covers 16 residues. The junction had 7 bases not matched to a gene; V was cut back by 7 bases and J by 3 bases. Here the CDR3 reads CASNSLLAGGYNEQFF. The CDR3 DNA reads TGTGCCAGCAACTCGTTACTAGCGGGAGGCTACAATGAGCAGTTCTTC. The full variable domain, rest sourced from reference TRBV7-8 and TRBJ2-1, is GAGVSQSPRYKVAKRGQDVALRCDPISGHVSLFWYQQALGQGPEFLTYFQNEAQLDKSGLPSDRFFAERPEGSVSTLKIQRTQQEDSAVYLCASNSLLAGGYNEQFFGPGTRLTVL.

The rearrangement joins TRBV20-1 to TRBJ2-7, with D maybe TRBD2 (5 bases). V lost 6 bases and J lost 2, with 14 bases in between. Germline CDR1 DFQATT, CDR2 SNEGSKA (reference sequence). The CDR3 is 13 residues long. CDR3 in amino acids: CSARDYLTYEQYF. The CDR3 bases are TGCAGTGCCCGCGACTATCTAACCTACGAGCAGTACTTC.

This chain connects TRBV20-1 to TRBJ2-7; D call uncertain. From germline, CDR1 is DFQATT and CDR2 SNEGSKA (reference sequence). This CDR3 contains 13 residues. The V end lost 0 bases, the J end lost 3 bases, and 9 bases lay between the germline ends. The chain's CDR3 is CSARDGKIYEQYF. The CDR3 DNA follows: TGCAGTGCTAGAGATGGGAAGATCTACGAGCAGTACTTC.

The CDR3 region has the DNA TGTGCCATCAGTGTTGAGGGAGACACTGAAGCTTTCTTT. As protein: CAISVEGDTEAFF. The rearrangement uses TRBV10-3 and TRBJ1-1; D unclear. The V and J ends lost 4 bases and 3 bases respectively, with 9 bases between them. This CDR3 is built from 13 residues. Germline V lookup: CDR1 ENHRY, CDR2 SYGVKD.

The genes are TRBV29-1 and TRBJ1-1; D call uncertain. V lost 6 bases and J lost 6, with 17 bases in between. Germline V gene sequence: CDR1 SQVTM, CDR2 ANQGSEA. The CDR3 runs 13 residues. Here the CDR3 DNA reads TGCAGCGTGCACCGGGTTAGAGGTTCTGAAGCTTTCTTT. Its protein is CSVHRVRGSEAFF.

This clonotype has at least ten counts. The chain combines TRBV6-6 with TRBJ1-5, with D tentatively TRBD1 (5 bases). Between the trimmed V and J ends, which lost 2 bases and 6 bases, there was a span of 11 bases. This CDR3 is 14 amino acids long. Germline assignment: CDR1 MNHNY and CDR2 SVGAGI (reference sequence). CDR3 sequence (DNA): TGTGCCAGCAGTTACGTAGGGACTGTTCAGCCCCAGCATTTT. Translating gives CASSYVGTVQPQHF.

This clonotype occurred many times. This rearrangement joins TRBV6-5 to TRBJ1-5; D unresolved. Per germline, CDR1 MNHEY and CDR2 SVGAGI. V shed 2 bases and J shed 10 bases, with 12 bases lying between them. CDR3 size: 13 residues. The chain's CDR3 is CASSYVGREPQHF. CDR3 bases: TGTGCCAGCAGTTACGTGGGGAGGGAACCCCAGCATTTT.

The chain combines TRBV6-5 with TRBJ1-1; D gene uncertain. The CDR3 runs to 13 residues. Germline V gene lookup returns CDR1 MNHEY and CDR2 SVGAGI. V was trimmed by 7 bases and J by 9 bases, leaving 18 bases between them. CDR3 in DNA: TGTGCCAGCACTGGGGATACGAACCGGAAAGCTTTCTTT. Translation: CASTGDTNRKAFF.

This clonotype was counted ten times or more. This chain links TRBV29-1 with TRBJ2-3; no reliable D call. V was pared by 6 bases and J by 2 bases, with 12 bases between. The CDR3 contains 13 residues. In germline, CDR1 is SQVTM, CDR2 ANQGSEA. CDR3 sequence: CSVTEDLTDTQYF. The CDR3 nucleotides are TGCAGCGTCACCGAGGACCTCACAGATACGCAGTATTTT.

The gene calls are TRBV7-9 and TRBJ2-1, with 10 bases that match TRBD2. There are 16 residues in the CDR3. Germline V CDR1 and CDR2: SEHNR, FQNEAQ (reference sequence). Trimming took 2 bases from V and 4 from J; bases not matched to a gene: 5. The CDR3 sequence is CASSLTSGATYNEQFF. CDR3 DNA: TGTGCCAGCAGCTTAACTAGCGGGGCAACATACAATGAGCAGTTCTTC.

This clonotype showed up many times. The chain carries TRBV12-3 or TRBV12-4 and TRBJ1-2, with D hard to call. Trimming shortened V by 6 bases and J by 8 bases, and 16 bases separated the two germline ends. The CDR3 covers 13 residues. The CDR3 sequence is CASSPGRGGGYTF. The CDR3 DNA is TGTGCCAGCAGCCCTGGGAGAGGCGGAGGCTACACCTTC.

In this sample, this clonotype turned up many times. The rearrangement joins TRBV12-3 or TRBV12-4 to TRBJ1-1, with TRBD1 matching over 9 bases. The V gene end was trimmed by 4 bases and the J gene end by 2 bases; junction bases not matched to a gene: 5. This CDR3 has 15 residues. In DNA form, the CDR3 reads TGTGCCAGCAGTTCCCGGGACAGGGCAAACACTGAAGCTTTCTTT. Its translation is CASSSRDRANTEAFF.